This TCR beta chain was identified in a study of OX40 agonist ivuxolimab in advanced cancers. Study-wide findings and caveats: On average, a greater number of expanded clones characterised CD8+ T cells relative to CD4+.

CDR1 and CDR2 (germline): SGHNT, YENEEA. V gave up 0 bases and J gave up 3 bases; unmatched junction bases: 4. The CDR3 is made up of 16 amino acids. Produced via immunoSEQ multiplex PCR; TCRdb's table is partial and in-frame only. In the table there are about 16,000 clones, around 90% of which are singletons. On this clone: No antigen is known for it.

This sample comprised CD4+ or CD8+ T cells sorted from blood, obtained in a trial of the OX40 agonist ivuxolimab. V gene TRBV11-3 combines with J gene TRBJ2-7, with 11 nucleotides matching TRBD2. The origin of this receptor is an adult with an advanced solid tumor such as melanoma, head and neck, liver or kidney cancer. The CDR3 coding sequence is TGTGCCAGCAGCTTAGAATCTCTAGCGGGAGGCTACGAGCAGTACTTC. It specifies CASSLESLAGGYEQYF.